This T cell receptor (beta chain) was identified in a study of T-cell reconstitution after alpha-beta-depleted transplantation in children. The CDR3 length is 13 residues. The germline CDR1 and CDR2 sequences are SGHTA and FQGNSA. Trimming pared 6 bases from V and 4 bases from J, leaving 12 bases between. This clonotype was seen many times. As it was prepared, the TCRbeta library received unique molecular identifiers. TCRdb re-called the PCR reads with MiXCR, one entry per CDR3 protein. The table lists hundreds of thousands of distinct CDR3 sequences, roughly 15% of them singletons. The receptor comes from a human donor who donated a stem cell graft to a child with acute myeloid leukemia. Sequencing was performed on PBMCs from the stem cell graft donor, taken from the stem cell graft. The J gene is TRBJ1-1, the V gene TRBV7-2; D unresolved. The DNA of the CDR3 is TGTGCCAGCAGAACAAAGAAGGTCACTGAAGCTTTCTTT. The encoded protein is CASRTKKVTEAFF.